The source of this TCR beta chain is a study of blood T cell repertoires in COVID-19. CDR1 and CDR2 from the germline V gene are MGHRA and YSYEKL. There are 14 residues in the CDR3. V shed 2 bases and J shed 1 base, with 8 bases lying between them. Repertoires were generated with immunoSEQ multiplex PCR, while TCRdb's copy carries only in-frame clones and drops some. The sample lists about 270,000 clones; 86% were seen once. Sequencing was performed on PBMCs or T cells enriched from blood (not recorded which). The TCR originated in a man between 18 and 29 years old who had recovered from COVID-19. This sequence joins TRBV4-1 and TRBJ1-1; TRBD1 might be the D (5 bases). In DNA, the CDR3 is TGCGCCAGCAGCCAACCAACAGGGAACACTGAAGCTTTCTTT. Translation gives CASSQPTGNTEAFF.